The source of this T cell receptor (beta chain) is a study of control samples from healthy donors and cancer patients. The CDR3 sequence is 13 residues long. The V gene's germline CDR1 is SGHRS and CDR2 YFSETQ. Trimming pared 5 bases from V and 0 bases from J, leaving 7 bases between. Clones were read by immunoSEQ multiplex PCR, and TCRdb kept only the in-frame ones, dropping some. The sample yields around 100,000 clones, roughly 92% seen once. The chain uses TRBV5-1 and TRBJ2-3; D unresolved. Sequencing was performed on blood. The clonotype comes from a human donor in good health. The donor label of this sample is uncertain. CDR3 protein: CASRYESTDTQYF. For the CDR3, the DNA is TGCGCCAGCAGATACGAGAGCACAGATACGCAGTATTTT.